This TCR beta chain was captured in a study of blood T cell repertoires in COVID-19. Study at large: PBMCs, B-cell-depleted T cells, or T cells were the source of the cDNA or gDNA that made up the material.

Using immunoSEQ multiplex PCR, the repertoire was profiled, and TCRdb retains in-frame clones only, with some absent. Of some 320,000 clones in the sample, roughly 89% were seen once. With 4 bases removed from V and 7 bases from J, the gap between germline ends came to 11 bases. Germline V gives CDR1 SGDLS, CDR2 YYNGEE. The CDR3 covers 13 residues. The clonotype comes from a woman aged 30 to 39 with COVID-19, enrolled during active disease. The chain links TRBV9 to TRBJ1-4, with D unclear. Sequenced material: peripheral blood. For the CDR3, the DNA is TGTGCCAGCAGCTCCCGACGGGGTGAAAAACTGTTTTTT. This codes for CASSSRRGEKLFF.